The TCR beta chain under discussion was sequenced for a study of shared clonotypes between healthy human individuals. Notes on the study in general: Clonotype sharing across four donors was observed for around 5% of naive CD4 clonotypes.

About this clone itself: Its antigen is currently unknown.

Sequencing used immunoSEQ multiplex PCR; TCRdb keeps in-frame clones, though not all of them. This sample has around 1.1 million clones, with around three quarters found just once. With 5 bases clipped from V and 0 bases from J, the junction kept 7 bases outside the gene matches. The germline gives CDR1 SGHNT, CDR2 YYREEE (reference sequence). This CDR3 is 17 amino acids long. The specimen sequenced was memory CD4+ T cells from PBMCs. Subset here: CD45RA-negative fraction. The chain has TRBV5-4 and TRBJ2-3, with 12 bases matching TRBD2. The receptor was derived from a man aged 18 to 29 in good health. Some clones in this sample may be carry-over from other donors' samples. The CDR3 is CASSSGLAGASTDTQYF. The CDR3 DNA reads TGTGCCAGCAGTTCGGGACTAGCGGGTGCTAGCACAGATACGCAGTATTTT.